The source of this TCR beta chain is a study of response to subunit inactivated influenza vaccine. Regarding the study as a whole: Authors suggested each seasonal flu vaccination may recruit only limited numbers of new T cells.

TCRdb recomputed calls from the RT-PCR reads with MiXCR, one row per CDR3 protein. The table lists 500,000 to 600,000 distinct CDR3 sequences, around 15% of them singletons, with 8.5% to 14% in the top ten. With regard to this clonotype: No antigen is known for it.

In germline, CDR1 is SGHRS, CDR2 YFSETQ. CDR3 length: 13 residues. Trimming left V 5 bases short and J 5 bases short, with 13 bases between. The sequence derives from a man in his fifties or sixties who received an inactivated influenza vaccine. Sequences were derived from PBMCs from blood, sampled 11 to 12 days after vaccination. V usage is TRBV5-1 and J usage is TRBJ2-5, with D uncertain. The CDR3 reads CASSSLERETQYF. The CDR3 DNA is TGCGCCAGCAGTTCCCTCGAGAGGGAGACCCAGTACTTC.